These T cell receptor beta chains were read from a single sample in a study of regulatory T cells in long-lasting Graves disease. Each CDR3 protein is one row after TCRdb ran MiXCR on the multiplex PCR reads. In the table there are approximately 470,000 distinct CDR3 sequences, around 16% of which are singletons. Another study also made use of these data, one on T cells in Graves' hyperthyroidism and ophthalmopathy.

Sample: peripheral blood mononuclear cells (PBMCs), taken at new diagnosis, from a patient treated with antithyroid drugs. Receptors were obtained from a man aged 35-49 years with Graves disease. Each CDR3 is given without its conserved first and last residue.

CDR3,V,J
ASSHGLAGGTDTQY,TRBV27,TRBJ2-3
ASSPAWDSHNEQF,TRBV3-1,TRBJ2-1
SALGQYNEQF,TRBV20-1,TRBJ2-1
ASKRTSGSSTDTQY,TRBV27,TRBJ2-3
ASSLGTLYYTDTQY,TRBV12-3/TRBV12-4,TRBJ2-3
ASSSPGQGPVWGTDTQY,TRBV7-9,TRBJ2-3
ASSTENYEQY,TRBV6-1,TRBJ2-7
TSSAGTGTGNEQF,TRBV10-2,TRBJ2-1
ASSFETGLLSEQY,TRBV5-1,TRBJ2-7
ASSLVGEAGYT,TRBV5-1,TRBJ1-2
ASERNYGYT,TRBV19,TRBJ1-2
AINKDRASGNTIY,TRBV10-3,TRBJ1-3
ASSLLGSGQPQH,TRBV5-4,TRBJ1-5
ASSEDPKGGYGYT,TRBV2,TRBJ1-2
ASSVGPLQPQH,TRBV6-1,TRBJ1-5
ASSSGLAREGYEQY,TRBV19,TRBJ2-7
ASSLDPLTGGIRNTEAF,TRBV11-3,TRBJ1-1
ASRYSTDTQY,TRBV5-1,TRBJ2-3
ASSEVPSGYEQY,TRBV2,TRBJ2-7
ASSEGRLAGTTDTQY,TRBV2,TRBJ2-3
SASPGGLPADTQY,TRBV20-1,TRBJ2-3
AWSRRVSGELF,TRBV30,TRBJ2-2
SARGRESSYEQY,TRBV20-1,TRBJ2-7
ASSSLEKNNEQF,TRBV25-1,TRBJ2-1
ASSPLGGRGEQY,TRBV6-1,TRBJ2-7
ASSYLGIPGTGELF,TRBV11-1,TRBJ2-2
ASSVLGGQRGSSYNEQF,TRBV9,TRBJ2-1
SALGDNEQF,TRBV20-1,TRBJ2-1
ASSQTSARQETQY,TRBV18,TRBJ2-5
ASSFDGVLTDTQY,TRBV7-3,TRBJ2-3
ASSQTGGSMREQY,TRBV3-1,TRBJ2-7
ASAQGARQPQH,TRBV10-1,TRBJ1-5
ASSEAGGWSDTQY,TRBV6-1,TRBJ2-3
SARGIAGVSEQF,TRBV20-1,TRBJ2-1
ASREQGNQPQH,TRBV12-3/TRBV12-4,TRBJ1-5
ASSVDGSNQPQH,TRBV11-2,TRBJ1-5
ASSILGQGYGYT,TRBV19,TRBJ1-2
ASSSRAGAGTGELF,TRBV6-2/TRBV6-3,TRBJ2-2
ASTKGGPDQPQH,TRBV10-2,TRBJ1-5
ATGQGNYGYT,TRBV6-1,TRBJ1-2
ASSYSGGKVHNEQF,TRBV6-5,TRBJ2-1
ASSPTPTPLH,TRBV12-3/TRBV12-4,TRBJ1-6
ASSIRNRPTGELF,TRBV19,TRBJ2-2
ASSHLAGVKYEQY,TRBV3-1,TRBJ2-7
ATSDSGTVHEQY,TRBV2,TRBJ2-7
ASSPPQGYNEQF,TRBV18,TRBJ2-1
ASSPQGATTGELF,TRBV7-8,TRBJ2-2
ASSGLAGRTHEQF,TRBV5-1,TRBJ2-1
ASSPGRNNYGYT,TRBV7-2,TRBJ1-2
AQQLQPSGTPEQY,TRBV5-1,TRBJ2-7